One and the same sample provided the 21 T cell receptor beta chains below, sequenced in a study of CD8+ T cells in alopecia areata. Sequencing relied on a cDNA template that was reverse transcribed from extracted RNA. Libraries were prepared by immunoSEQ multiplex PCR; TCRdb keeps only in-frame clonotypes and omits some of them. This sample has about 200,000 clones, with more than 30% found just once. The treatment: oral pan-JAK inhibitor, 5-10 mg twice daily. The sequences come from CD4+ T cells sorted from blood, collected at week 34, from a patient treated with tofacitinib. These receptors all come from a human donor with alopecia areata.

In this sample, this clone turned up a few times. This rearrangement joins TRBV2 to TRBJ2-4, with 10 bases aligning to TRBD2. The CDR3 spans 14 residues. Germline assignment: CDR1 SNHLY and CDR2 FYNNEI. The V segment lost 7 bases and the J segment 8 bases; nucleotides outside the gene matches: 8. CDR3 residues: CASKASGRADIQYF. The DNA for the CDR3 is TGTGCCAGCAAGGCTAGCGGGAGAGCGGACATTCAGTACTTC.

This clone appeared a single time. This chain connects TRBV30 to TRBJ1-5, with 11 bases that match TRBD1. J was trimmed by 7 bases and V by 3 bases; bases with no gene match: 8. The CDR3 covers 15 residues. Germline V gene sequence: CDR1 GTSNPN, CDR2 SVGIG (reference sequence). The CDR3 coding sequence is TGTGCCTGGAGCTGGGGACAGGGGGTCGGCCAGCCCCAGCATTTT. It is translated as CAWSWGQGVGQPQHF. Combining the CDR3 with reference TRBV30 and TRBJ1-5 gives the whole variable domain SQTIHQWPATLVQPVGSPLSLECTVEGTSNPNLYWYRQAAGRGLQLLFYSVGIGQISSEVPQNLSASRPQDRQFILSSKKLLLSDSGFYLCAWSWGQGVGQPQHFGDGTRLSIL.

This clone was observed a few times. V gene TRBV10-3 combines with J gene TRBJ2-7, with a possible D match to TRBD2 (6 bases). The CDR3 has 15 amino acids. Trimming left V 1 base short and J 0 bases short, with 10 bases between. CDR1 and CDR2 from the germline V gene are ENHRY and SYGVKD. CDR3 in DNA: TGTGCCATCAGTGAGTTCGAGGGAGGCTCCTACGAGCAGTACTTC. This sequence encodes CAISEFEGGSYEQYF.

This CDR3 reads CAWSEMGVRNSPLHF. The CDR3 DNA reads TGTGCCTGGAGTGAGATGGGGGTACGGAATTCACCCCTCCACTTT. The chain couples TRBV30 to TRBJ1-6, with D possibly matching TRBD1 (5 bases). Germline V gene data show CDR1 as GTSNPN and CDR2 as SVGIG (reference sequence). The length of the CDR3 is 15 residues. Trimming removed 1 base from V and 7 bases from J, with 14 bases in between.

The chain carries TRBV29-1 and TRBJ1-1; TRBD1 might be the D (6 bases). This CDR3 region has 11 residues. Trimming removed 6 bases from V and 4 bases from J, with 9 bases in between. Germline V gives CDR1 SQVTM, CDR2 ANQGSEA. DNA of the CDR3: TGCAGCGTCAGGGGCGGCACTGAAGCTTTCTTT. Protein product: CSVRGGTEAFF. The whole variable domain, filled in from reference TRBV29-1 and TRBJ1-1, reads SAVISQKPSRDICQRGTSLTIQCQVDSQVTMMFWYRQQPGQSLTLIATANQGSEATYESGFVIDKFPISRPNLTFSTLTVSNMSPEDSSIYLCSVRGGTEAFFGQGTRLTVV.

This chain connects TRBV7-6 to TRBJ1-6, with 8 bases identical to TRBD1. The CDR3 loop spans 15 amino acids. J gave up 10 bases and V 2 bases, and 7 bases lay outside the gene matches. Germline-derived CDR1 and CDR2 are SGHVS and FNYEAQ. The CDR3 is CASSLRGAGGSPLHF. The DNA of the CDR3 is TGTGCCAGCAGCTTACGAGGGGCAGGGGGCTCACCCCTCCACTTT.

Only a few counts were recorded for this clone. The gene calls are TRBV13 and TRBJ2-1; 8 positions match TRBD2. Germline values: CDR1 PRHDT, CDR2 FYEKMQ (reference sequence). The ends lost 5 bases at V and 12 bases at J; junction bases unmatched: 12. The CDR3 covers 14 residues. Here the CDR3 DNA reads TGTGCCAGCAGCGGTGTTAGCGGGGAGTTATGGCAGTTCTTC. This encodes CASSGVSGELWQFF. The variable domain in full, completed from reference TRBV13 and TRBJ2-1, reads AAGVIQSPRHLIKEKRETATLKCYPIPRHDTVYWYQQGPGQDPQFLISFYEKMQSDKGSIPDRFSAQQFSDYHSELNMSSLELGDSALYFCASSGVSGELWQFFGPGTRLTVL.

The chain uses TRBV5-1 and TRBJ2-7; TRBD1 agrees at 7 bases. V shed 2 bases, J shed 4 bases, and the junction held 15 bases outside the gene matches. The CDR3 spans 17 residues. Germline loops: CDR1 SGHRS, CDR2 YFSETQ. The CDR3 loop is CASSFPQASLRGYEQYF. In DNA form, the CDR3 reads TGCGCCAGCAGCTTCCCCCAGGCCTCGCTCAGGGGGTACGAGCAGTACTTC.

This clone was detected only a few times. The chain combines TRBV27 with TRBJ2-5; 7 positions agree with TRBD2. V trimming: 1 base; J trimming: 5 bases; junction bases outside the gene matches: 22. Germline-derived CDR1 and CDR2 are MNHEY and SMNVEV (reference sequence). The CDR3 loop spans 20 amino acids. The CDR3: CASSLYPGVAGLRTGETQYF. The DNA of the CDR3 is TGTGCCAGCAGTTTATATCCTGGAGTAGCGGGTCTTCGAACGGGGGAGACCCAGTACTTC.

This clone was counted only a few times. The rearrangement joins TRBV5-1 to TRBJ2-1, with 10 positions matching TRBD2. This CDR3 is built from 16 residues. Germline V gene sequence: CDR1 SGHRS, CDR2 YFSETQ. Trimming removed 4 bases from V and 5 bases from J; junction bases left unmatched: 9. CDR3 in amino acids: CASSKGLARGDNEQFF. CDR3 DNA sequence: TGCGCCAGCAGCAAGGGACTAGCGAGAGGGGACAATGAGCAGTTCTTC.

Regarding this clone: One end of the junction is discordant with germline, which a read error may explain. V usage is TRBV6-5 and J usage is TRBJ2-4, with a tentative D call TRBD1 (5 bases). CDR3 length equals 11 residues. The germline gives CDR1 MNHEY, CDR2 SVGAGI. The CDR3 DNA sequence: TGTGCCAGCAGTTACGGGGTAGGGGCCTTCTTC. Translated, it gives CASSYGVGAFF.

The rearrangement joins TRBV7-9 to TRBJ2-2; D may be TRBD1 (6 bases). Trimming took 5 bases from V and 0 from J, leaving 13 bases between them. Per the germline V gene, CDR1 is SEHNR and CDR2 is FQNEAQ (reference sequence). The CDR3 runs to 16 residues. CDR3 in DNA: TGTGCCAGCAGCGTAAGACAGGCGCCGAACACCGGGGAGCTGTTTTTT. Encoded protein: CASSVRQAPNTGELFF.

This clone was counted once. The genes are TRBV4-1 and TRBJ2-7; 10 bases map to TRBD1. The CDR3 consists of 17 residues. The germline V gene encodes CDR1 MGHRA and CDR2 YSYEKL. Trimming at V came to 4 bases and at J to 0 bases, leaving 9 bases not matched to a gene. This chain's CDR3 is CASSPGTGAEGSYEQYF. The CDR3 bases are TGCGCCAGCAGCCCAGGGACAGGGGCAGAAGGCTCCTACGAGCAGTACTTC.

The chain recombines TRBV7-9 with TRBJ2-7; D may be TRBD1 (5 bases). CDR3 length equals 15 residues. The ends were cut back, 8 bases at V and 4 bases at J, with 21 bases in the middle. Germline V gives CDR1 SEHNR, CDR2 FQNEAQ (reference sequence). This CDR3 is CASAPLGHPIYEQYF. In nucleotides, the CDR3 is TGTGCCAGCGCACCCCTCGGACACCCTATTTACGAGCAGTACTTC.

In this sample, this clone turned up a few times. This chain uses TRBV5-4 with TRBJ2-1, with 9 nucleotides matching TRBD2. There are 15 residues in the CDR3. Trimming took 0 bases from V and 10 from J; bases not matched to a gene: 8. Germline V gives CDR1 SGHNT, CDR2 YYREEE (reference sequence). Written as DNA, the CDR3 is TGTGCCAGCAGCTTGGGAGCGGGGGGTTTCTCGGAGCAGTTCTTC. Protein product: CASSLGAGGFSEQFF. Full variable domain (outside the CDR3, taken from reference TRBV5-4 and TRBJ2-1): ETGVTQSPTHLIKTRGQQVTLRCSSQSGHNTVSWYQQALGQGPQFIFQYYREEENGRGNFPPRFSGLQFPNYSSELNVNALELDDSALYLCASSLGAGGFSEQFFGPGTRLTVL.

The chain employs TRBV11-2 and TRBJ1-1; 7 bases fit TRBD1. The junction had 4 bases not matched to a gene; V was cut back by 6 bases and J by 3 bases. Per the germline V gene, CDR1 is SGHAT and CDR2 is FQNNGV. The CDR3 is 13 amino acids. CDR3 nucleotides: TGTGCCAGCAGGGGACAGACTTACACTGAAGCTTTCTTT. Translated, it gives CASRGQTYTEAFF.

This clone was seen a handful of times. This chain uses TRBV30 with TRBJ2-5, with unresolved D. The germline V gene has CDR1 GTSNPN and CDR2 SVGIG (reference sequence). The CDR3 sequence is 14 residues long. V was clipped by 1 base and J by 7 bases, with 16 bases between them. CDR3 bases: TGTGCCTGGAGTGGTAGCCCCCCCACCGGGACCCAGTACTTC. Its protein is CAWSGSPPTGTQYF.

This sequence joins TRBV6-5 and TRBJ2-7; 8 nucleotides agree with TRBD1. Germline V gives CDR1 MNHEY, CDR2 SVGAGI. The CDR3 consists of 12 residues. Trimming removed 8 bases from V and 4 bases from J; junction bases left unmatched: 4. The CDR3 sequence: CASWTGPYEQYF. The CDR3 coding sequence is TGTGCCAGCTGGACAGGGCCGTACGAGCAGTACTTC.

The V gene is TRBV29-1, the J gene TRBJ1-1; D may be TRBD1 (6 bases). The CDR3 length is 12 residues. V was shortened by 5 bases and J by 5 bases, with 12 bases between the two germline ends. Germline CDR1 is SQVTM and CDR2 is ANQGSEA. The CDR3 reads CSVKGGWTEAFF. In DNA form, the CDR3 reads TGCAGCGTTAAGGGGGGCTGGACTGAAGCTTTCTTT.

This clone turned up a few times. One end of the junction does not line up with germline, which may come from a read error. The rearrangement joins TRBV19 to TRBJ2-2; tentative D call: TRBD1 (7 bases). The CDR3 length is 19 residues. CDR1 and CDR2 from the germline V gene are LNHDA and SQIVND (reference sequence). In nucleotides, the CDR3 is TGTGCCAGTAGTATATTCGGGCGGGGCCGCAGGGGGAACACCAGGGAGCTGTTTTTT. Translated, it gives CASSIFGRGRRGNTRELFF.

The gene calls are TRBV9 and TRBJ2-1; D possibly corresponds to TRBD2 (6 bases). Per germline, CDR1 SGDLS and CDR2 YYNGEE. V was cut by 3 bases and J by 0 bases, with 13 bases left in between. CDR3 length: 16 amino acids. This CDR3 is CASSGHARGSYNEQFF. CDR3 in DNA: TGTGCCAGCAGCGGCCACGCGCGGGGCTCCTACAATGAGCAGTTCTTC.